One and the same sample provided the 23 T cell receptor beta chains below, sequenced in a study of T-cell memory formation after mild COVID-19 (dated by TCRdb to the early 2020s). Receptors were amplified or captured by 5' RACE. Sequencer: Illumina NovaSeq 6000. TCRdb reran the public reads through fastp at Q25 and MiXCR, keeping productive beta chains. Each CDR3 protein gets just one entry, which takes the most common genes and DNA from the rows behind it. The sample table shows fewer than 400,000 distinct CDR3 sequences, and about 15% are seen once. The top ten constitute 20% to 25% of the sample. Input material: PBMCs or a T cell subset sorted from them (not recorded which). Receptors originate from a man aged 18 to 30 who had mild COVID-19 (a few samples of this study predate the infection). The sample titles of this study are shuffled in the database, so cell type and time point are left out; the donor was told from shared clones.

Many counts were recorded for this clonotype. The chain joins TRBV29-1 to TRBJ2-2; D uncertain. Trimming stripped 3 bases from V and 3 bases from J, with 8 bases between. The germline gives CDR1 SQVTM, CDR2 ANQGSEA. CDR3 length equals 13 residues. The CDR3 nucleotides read TGCAGCGTTGACAAACTCGACACCGGGGAGCTGTTTTTT. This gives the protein CSVDKLDTGELFF.

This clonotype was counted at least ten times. CDR3 amino acids: CASSPAVQETQYF. The CDR3 nucleotides are TGTGCCAGCTCACCTGCCGTACAAGAGACCCAGTACTTC. The gene calls are TRBV18 and TRBJ2-5, with D unresolved. V dropped 3 bases and J dropped 2 bases, with 7 bases sitting between them. From germline, CDR1 is KGHSH and CDR2 LQKENI. The CDR3 runs to 13 residues.

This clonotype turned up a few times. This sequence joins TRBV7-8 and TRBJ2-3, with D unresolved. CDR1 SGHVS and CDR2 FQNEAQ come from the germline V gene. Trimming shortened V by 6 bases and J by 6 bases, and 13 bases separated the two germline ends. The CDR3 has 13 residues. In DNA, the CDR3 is TGTGCCAGCAGACCGACTGCGTGGGATACGCAGTATTTT. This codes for CASRPTAWDTQYF.

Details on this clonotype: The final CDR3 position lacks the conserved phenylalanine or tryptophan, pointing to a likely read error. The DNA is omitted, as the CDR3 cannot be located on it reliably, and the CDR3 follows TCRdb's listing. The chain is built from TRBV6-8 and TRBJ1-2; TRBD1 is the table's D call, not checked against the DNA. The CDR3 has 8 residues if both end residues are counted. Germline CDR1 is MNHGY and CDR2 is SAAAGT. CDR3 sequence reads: CASSYGAR.

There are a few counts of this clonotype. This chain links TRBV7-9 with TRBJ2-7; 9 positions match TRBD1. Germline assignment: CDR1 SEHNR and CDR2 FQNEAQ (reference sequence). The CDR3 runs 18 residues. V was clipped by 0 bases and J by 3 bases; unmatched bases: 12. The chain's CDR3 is CASSLATPGQGYLYEQYF. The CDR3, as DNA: TGTGCCAGCAGCTTAGCTACGCCGGGACAGGGTTATCTCTACGAGCAGTACTTC.

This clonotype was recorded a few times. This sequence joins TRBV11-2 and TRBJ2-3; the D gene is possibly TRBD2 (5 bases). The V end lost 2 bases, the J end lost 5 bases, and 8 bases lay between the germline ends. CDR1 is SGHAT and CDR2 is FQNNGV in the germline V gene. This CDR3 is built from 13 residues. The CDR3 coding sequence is TGTGCCAGCAGCTTAATCGGGGTAGATACGCAGTATTTT. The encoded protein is CASSLIGVDTQYF. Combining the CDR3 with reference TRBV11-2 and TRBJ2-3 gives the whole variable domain EAGVAQSPRYKIIEKRQSVAFWCNPISGHATLYWYQQILGQGPKLLIQFQNNGVVDDSQLPKDRFSAERLKGVDSTLKIQPAKLEDSAVYLCASSLIGVDTQYFGPGTRLTVL.

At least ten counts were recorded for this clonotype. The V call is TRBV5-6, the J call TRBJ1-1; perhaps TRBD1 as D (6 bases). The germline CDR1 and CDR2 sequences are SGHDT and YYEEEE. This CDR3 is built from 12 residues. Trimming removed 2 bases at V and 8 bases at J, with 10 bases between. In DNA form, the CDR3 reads TGTGCCAGCAGCTTACAGGGAGCCGAAGCTTTCTTT. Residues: CASSLQGAEAFF.

CDR3 sequence (DNA): TGTGCCAGCAGCTTCTTCTATAGCAATCAGCCCCAGCATTTT. This translates into CASSFFYSNQPQHF. The chain has TRBV5-6 and TRBJ1-5; D ambiguous. V was trimmed by 2 bases and J by 0 bases, leaving 6 bases between them. In germline, CDR1 is SGHDT, CDR2 YYEEEE. The CDR3 length is 14 residues.

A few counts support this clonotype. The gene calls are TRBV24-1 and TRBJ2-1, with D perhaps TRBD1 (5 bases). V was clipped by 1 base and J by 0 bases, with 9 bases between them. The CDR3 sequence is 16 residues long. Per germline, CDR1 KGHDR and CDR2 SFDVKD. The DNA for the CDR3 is TGTGCCACCAGTGATTTAGGGCAGGGCTCCTACAATGAGCAGTTCTTC. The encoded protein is CATSDLGQGSYNEQFF.

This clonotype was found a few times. The CDR3 sequence is CASSLEDGVAYEQYV. CDR3 coding DNA: TGTGCCAGCAGCTTAGAGGACGGGGTCGCCTACGAGCAGTACGTC. The V and J genes are TRBV11-1 and TRBJ2-7; perhaps TRBD2 as D (5 bases). V shed 1 base and J shed 2 bases, with 12 bases lying between them. This CDR3 is 15 amino acids long. Germline V lookup: CDR1 SGHAT, CDR2 FQDESV (reference sequence).

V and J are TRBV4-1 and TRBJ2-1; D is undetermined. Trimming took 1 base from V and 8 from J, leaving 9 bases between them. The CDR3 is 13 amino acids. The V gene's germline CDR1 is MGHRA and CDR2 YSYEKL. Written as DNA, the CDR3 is TGCGCCAGCAGCCAAGGAAGGGTAGATGAGCAGTTCTTC. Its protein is CASSQGRVDEQFF.

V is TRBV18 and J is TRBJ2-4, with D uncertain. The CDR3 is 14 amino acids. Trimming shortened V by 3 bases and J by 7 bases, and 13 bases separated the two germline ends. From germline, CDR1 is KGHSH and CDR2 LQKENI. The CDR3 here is CASSPGLQFNIQYF. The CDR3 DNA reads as TGTGCCAGCTCACCCGGGCTGCAATTCAACATTCAGTACTTC.

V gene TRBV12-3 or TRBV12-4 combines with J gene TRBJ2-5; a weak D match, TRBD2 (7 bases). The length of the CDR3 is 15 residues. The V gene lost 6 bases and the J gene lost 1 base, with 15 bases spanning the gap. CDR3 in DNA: TGTGCCAGCAGCGCCGGGGGGCGCGTCCAAGAGACCCAGTACTTC. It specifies CASSAGGRVQETQYF.

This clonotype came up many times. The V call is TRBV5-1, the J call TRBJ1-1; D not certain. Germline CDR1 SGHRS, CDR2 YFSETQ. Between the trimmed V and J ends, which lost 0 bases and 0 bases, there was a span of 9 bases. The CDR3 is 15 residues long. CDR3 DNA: TGCGCCAGCAGCTTGGCGGACGGCCTGAACACTGAAGCTTTCTTT. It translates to CASSLADGLNTEAFF.

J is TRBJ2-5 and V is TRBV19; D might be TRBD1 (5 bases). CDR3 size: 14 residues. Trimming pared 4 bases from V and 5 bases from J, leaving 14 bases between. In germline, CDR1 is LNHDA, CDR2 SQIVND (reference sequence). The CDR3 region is CASSNRQSRETQYF. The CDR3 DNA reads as TGTGCCAGTAGTAATAGACAGTCTCGGGAGACCCAGTACTTC.

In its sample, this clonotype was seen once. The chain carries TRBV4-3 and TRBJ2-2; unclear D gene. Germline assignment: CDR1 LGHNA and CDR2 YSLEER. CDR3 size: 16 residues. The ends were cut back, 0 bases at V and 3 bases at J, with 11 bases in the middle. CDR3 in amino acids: CASSQDLLTDTGELFF. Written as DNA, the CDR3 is TGCGCCAGCAGCCAAGATTTACTTACAGACACCGGGGAGCTGTTTTTT.

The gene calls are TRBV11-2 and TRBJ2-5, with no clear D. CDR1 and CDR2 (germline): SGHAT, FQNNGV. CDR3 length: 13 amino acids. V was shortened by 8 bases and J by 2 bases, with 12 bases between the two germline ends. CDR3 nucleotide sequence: TGTGCCAGCTCTACGGGCAGACAAGAGACCCAGTACTTC. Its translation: CASSTGRQETQYF.

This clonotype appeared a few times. CDR3 region: CATSDGTGVPETQYF. CDR3 nucleotide sequence: TGTGCCACCAGTGACGGGACAGGGGTCCCGGAGACCCAGTACTTC. The chain uses TRBV24-1 and TRBJ2-5; 10 nucleotides align to TRBD1. Germline V gene data show CDR1 as KGHDR and CDR2 as SFDVKD. CDR3 length equals 15 residues. Losses at the gene ends were 4 bases for V and 5 bases for J; bases not matched to a gene: 6.

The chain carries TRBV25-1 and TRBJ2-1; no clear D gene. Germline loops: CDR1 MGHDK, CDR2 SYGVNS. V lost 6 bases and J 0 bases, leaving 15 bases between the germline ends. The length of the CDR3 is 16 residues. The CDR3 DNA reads TGTGCCAGCAGCCCGCCGGTACAGAGCTCCTACAATGAGCAGTTCTTC. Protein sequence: CASSPPVQSSYNEQFF.

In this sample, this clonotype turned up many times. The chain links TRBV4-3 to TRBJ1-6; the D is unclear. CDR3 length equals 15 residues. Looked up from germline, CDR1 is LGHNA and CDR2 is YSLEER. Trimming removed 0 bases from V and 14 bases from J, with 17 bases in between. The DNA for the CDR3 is TGCGCCAGCAGCCAAGATACGGGCTCCGAGCTTTCCCTCCACTTT. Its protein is CASSQDTGSELSLHF.

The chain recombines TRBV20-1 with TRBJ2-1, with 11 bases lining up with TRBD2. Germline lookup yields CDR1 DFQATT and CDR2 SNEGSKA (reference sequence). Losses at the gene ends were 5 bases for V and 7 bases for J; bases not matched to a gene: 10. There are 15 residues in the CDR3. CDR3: CSASRTSGPENEQFF. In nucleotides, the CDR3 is TGCAGTGCTTCGCGGACTAGCGGGCCGGAGAATGAGCAGTTCTTC.

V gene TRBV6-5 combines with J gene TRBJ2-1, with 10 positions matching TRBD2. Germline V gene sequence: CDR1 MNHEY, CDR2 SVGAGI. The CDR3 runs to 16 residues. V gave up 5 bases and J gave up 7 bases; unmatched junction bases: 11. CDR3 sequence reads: CASSTSLAGGRNEQFF. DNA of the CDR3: TGTGCCAGCAGTACCTCTTTAGCGGGGGGTAGAAATGAGCAGTTCTTC.

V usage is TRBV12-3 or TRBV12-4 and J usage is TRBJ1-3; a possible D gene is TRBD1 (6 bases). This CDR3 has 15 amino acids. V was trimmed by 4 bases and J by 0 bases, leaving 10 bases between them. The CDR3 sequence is CASSSQQGSGNTIYF. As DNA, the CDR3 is TGTGCCAGCAGTTCCCAACAGGGCTCTGGAAACACCATATATTTT.